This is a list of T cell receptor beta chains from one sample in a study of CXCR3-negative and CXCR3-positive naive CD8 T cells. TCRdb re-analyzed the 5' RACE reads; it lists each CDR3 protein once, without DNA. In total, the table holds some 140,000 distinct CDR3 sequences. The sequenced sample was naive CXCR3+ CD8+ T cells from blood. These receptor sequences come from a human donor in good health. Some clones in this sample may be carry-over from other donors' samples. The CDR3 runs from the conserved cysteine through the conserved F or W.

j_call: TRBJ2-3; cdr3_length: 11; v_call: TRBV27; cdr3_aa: CASSLADTQYF
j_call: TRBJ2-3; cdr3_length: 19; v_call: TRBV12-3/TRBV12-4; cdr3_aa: CASSLYSVGRGPRTDTQYF
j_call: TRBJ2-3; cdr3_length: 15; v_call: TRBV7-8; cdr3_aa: CASSLVGAATDTQYF
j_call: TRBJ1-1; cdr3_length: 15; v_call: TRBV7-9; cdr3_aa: CASSLGWIASTEAFF
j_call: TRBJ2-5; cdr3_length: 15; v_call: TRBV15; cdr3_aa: CATSSLAGAAETQYF
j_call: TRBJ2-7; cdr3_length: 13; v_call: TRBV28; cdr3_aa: CASSTGIPYEQYF
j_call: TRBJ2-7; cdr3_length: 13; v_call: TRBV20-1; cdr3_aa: CSARAAGAYEQYF
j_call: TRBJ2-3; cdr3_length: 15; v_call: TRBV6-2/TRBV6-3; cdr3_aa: CASSLTSALSTEQYF
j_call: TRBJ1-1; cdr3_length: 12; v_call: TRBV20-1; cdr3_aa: CSAPLGDTEAFF
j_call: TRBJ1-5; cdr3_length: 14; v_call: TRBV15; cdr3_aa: CATSRDLGIQPQHF
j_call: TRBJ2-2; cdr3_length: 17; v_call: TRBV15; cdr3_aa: CATGRVPPQIITGELFF
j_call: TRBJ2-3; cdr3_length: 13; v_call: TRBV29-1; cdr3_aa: CSAPVARTDTQYF
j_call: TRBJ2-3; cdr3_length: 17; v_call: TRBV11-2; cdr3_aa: CASSSGQVPLSTDTQYF
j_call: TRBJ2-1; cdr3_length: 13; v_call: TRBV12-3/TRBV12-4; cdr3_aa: CASSLAGGNEQFF
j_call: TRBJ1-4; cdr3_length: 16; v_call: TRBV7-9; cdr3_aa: CASSPPDSATNEKLFF
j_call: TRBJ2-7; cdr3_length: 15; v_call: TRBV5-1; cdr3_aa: CASSLVWGPSYEQYF
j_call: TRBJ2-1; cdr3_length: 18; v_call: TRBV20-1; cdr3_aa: CSARDRNVAGHSYNEQFF
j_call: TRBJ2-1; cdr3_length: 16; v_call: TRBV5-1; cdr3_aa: CASSGRGVLESNEQFF
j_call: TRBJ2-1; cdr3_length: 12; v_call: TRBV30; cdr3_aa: CACWTGLNEQFF
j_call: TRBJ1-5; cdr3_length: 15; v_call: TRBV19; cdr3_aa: CASTSLGRVNQPQHF
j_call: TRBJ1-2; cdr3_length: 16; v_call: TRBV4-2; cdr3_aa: CASGQVAATGDYGYTF
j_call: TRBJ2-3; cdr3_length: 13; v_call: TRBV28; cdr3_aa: CASSRQVTDTQYF
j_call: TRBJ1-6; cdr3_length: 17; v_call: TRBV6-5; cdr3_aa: CASSYGGPSSYNSPLHF
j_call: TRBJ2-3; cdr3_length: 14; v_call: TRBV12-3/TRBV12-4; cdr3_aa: CASSFLQSTDTQYF
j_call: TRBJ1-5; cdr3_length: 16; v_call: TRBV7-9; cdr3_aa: CASSRWDRGQEQPQHF
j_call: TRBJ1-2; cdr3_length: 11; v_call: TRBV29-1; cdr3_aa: CSVEPGYGYTF
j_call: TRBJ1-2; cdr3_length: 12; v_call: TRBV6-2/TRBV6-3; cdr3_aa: CASEGLDYGYTF
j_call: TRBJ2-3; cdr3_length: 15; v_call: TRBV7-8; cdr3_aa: CASSPGRVSTDTQYF
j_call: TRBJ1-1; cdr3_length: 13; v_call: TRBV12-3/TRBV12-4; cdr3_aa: CASSLVVNTEAFF
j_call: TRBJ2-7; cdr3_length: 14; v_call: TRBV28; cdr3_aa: CASPFSGHSYEQYF
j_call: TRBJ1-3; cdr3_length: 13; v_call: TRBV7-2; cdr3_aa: CASSLLQGDTIYF
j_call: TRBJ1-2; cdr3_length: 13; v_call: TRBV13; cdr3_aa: CASREAVNYGYTF
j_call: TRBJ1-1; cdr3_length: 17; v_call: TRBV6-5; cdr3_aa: CASSKLLGGAYYTEAFF
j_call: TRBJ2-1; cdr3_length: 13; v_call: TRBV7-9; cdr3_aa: CAGSQSSAPEQFF
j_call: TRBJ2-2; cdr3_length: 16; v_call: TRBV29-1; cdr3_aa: CSVEDWGTGNTGELFF
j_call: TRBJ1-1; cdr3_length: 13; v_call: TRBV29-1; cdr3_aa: CSVSGGGNTEAFF
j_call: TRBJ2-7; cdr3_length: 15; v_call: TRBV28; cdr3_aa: CASSLSRSAGYEQYF
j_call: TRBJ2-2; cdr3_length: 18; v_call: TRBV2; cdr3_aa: CASSDPGLARPNTGELFF
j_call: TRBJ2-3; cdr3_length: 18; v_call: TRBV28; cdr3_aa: CASAGLAGGPFPADTQYF
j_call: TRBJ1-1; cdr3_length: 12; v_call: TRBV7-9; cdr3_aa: CASSLALAEAFF
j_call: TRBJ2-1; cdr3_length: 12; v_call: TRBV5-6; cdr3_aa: CASSLAWNEQFF
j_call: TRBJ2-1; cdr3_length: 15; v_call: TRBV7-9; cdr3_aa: CASSSTKEGYNEQFF
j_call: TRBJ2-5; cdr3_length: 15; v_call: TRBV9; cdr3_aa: CASSVSPGVLETQYF
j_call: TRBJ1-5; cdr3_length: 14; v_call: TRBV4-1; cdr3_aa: CASSQGDGNQPQHF
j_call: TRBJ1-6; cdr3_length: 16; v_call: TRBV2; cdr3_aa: CASSAGGDKYNSPLHF